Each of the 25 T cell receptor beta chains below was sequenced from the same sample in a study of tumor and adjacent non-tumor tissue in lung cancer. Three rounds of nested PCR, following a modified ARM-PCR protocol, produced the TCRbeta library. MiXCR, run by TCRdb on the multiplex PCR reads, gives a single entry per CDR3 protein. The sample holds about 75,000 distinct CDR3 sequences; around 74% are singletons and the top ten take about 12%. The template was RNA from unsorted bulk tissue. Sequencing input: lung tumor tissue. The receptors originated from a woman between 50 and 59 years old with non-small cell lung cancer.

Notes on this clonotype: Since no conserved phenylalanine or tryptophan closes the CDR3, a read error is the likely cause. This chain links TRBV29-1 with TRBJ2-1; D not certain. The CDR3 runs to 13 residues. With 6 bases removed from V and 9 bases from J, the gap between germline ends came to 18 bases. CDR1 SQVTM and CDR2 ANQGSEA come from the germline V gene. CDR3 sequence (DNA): TGCAGCGTCCCCCGGGCTACGAACATTGAGCAGTTCTCC. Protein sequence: CSVPRATNIEQFS.

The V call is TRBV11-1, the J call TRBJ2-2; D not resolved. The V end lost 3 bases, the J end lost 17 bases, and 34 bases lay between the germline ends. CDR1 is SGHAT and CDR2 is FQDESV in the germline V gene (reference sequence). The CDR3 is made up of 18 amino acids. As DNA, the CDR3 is TGTGCCAGCAGCTTCGGAGCGTGGGCTCAGTTGAACACAGTGGAACTATTTTTT. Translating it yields CASSFGAWAQLNTVELFF.

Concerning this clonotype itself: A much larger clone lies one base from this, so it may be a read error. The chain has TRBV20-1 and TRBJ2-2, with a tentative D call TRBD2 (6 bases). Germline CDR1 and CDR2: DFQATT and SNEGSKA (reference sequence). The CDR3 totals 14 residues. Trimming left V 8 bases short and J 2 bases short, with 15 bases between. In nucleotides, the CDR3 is TGCAGTACAAGCCGGGACTCTAACACCGGGGAGCTGTTTTTT. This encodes CSTSRDSNTGELFF.

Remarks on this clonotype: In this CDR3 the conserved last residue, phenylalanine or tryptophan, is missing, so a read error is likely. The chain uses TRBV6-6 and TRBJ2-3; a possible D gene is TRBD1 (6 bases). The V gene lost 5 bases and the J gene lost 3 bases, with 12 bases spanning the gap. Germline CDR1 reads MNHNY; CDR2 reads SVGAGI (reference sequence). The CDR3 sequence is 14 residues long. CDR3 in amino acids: CASSAQGHTDTQYP. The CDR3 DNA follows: TGTGCCAGCAGTGCCCAGGGACATACAGATACGCAGTATCCT.

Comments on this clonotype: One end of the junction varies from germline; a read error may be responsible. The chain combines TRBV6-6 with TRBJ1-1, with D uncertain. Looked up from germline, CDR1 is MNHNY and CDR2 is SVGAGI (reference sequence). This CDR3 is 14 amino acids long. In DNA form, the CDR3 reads TGTGCCAACAATTACCCAGAAGTGAACATTGAAGCTTTCTTT. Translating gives CANNYPEVNIEAFF.

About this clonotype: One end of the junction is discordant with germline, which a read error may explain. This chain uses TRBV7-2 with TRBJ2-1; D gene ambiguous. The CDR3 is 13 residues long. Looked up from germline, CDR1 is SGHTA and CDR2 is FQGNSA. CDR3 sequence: CARSFGLFYEQFF. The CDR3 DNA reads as TGTGCCAGGAGCTTCGGGCTTTTTTATGAGCAGTTCTTC.

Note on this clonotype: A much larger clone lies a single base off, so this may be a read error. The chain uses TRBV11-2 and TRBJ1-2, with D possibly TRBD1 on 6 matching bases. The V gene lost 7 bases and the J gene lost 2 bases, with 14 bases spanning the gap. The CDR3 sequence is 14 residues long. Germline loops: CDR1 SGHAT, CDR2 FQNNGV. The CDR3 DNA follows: TGTGCCAGCAACTCTCTAGGGGGGAACTATGGCTACACCTTC. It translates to CASNSLGGNYGYTF.

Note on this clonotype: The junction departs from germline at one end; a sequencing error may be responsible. Here the CDR3 reads CTSSQECGTSPGYEQYF. The CDR3 nucleotides read TGCACCAGCAGCCAAGAGTGCGGGACTAGCCCGGGCTACGAGCAGTACTTC. V gene TRBV4-1 combines with J gene TRBJ2-7; TRBD2 matches at 9 bases. The CDR3 has 17 amino acids. Germline values: CDR1 MGHRA, CDR2 YSYEKL.

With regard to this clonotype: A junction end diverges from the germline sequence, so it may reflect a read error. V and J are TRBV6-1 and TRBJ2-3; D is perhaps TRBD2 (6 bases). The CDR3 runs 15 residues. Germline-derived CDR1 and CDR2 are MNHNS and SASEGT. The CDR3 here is CVSSELVGGTDTQYF. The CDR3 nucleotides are TGTGTCAGCAGTGAACTAGTGGGAGGCACAGATACGCAATATTTT.

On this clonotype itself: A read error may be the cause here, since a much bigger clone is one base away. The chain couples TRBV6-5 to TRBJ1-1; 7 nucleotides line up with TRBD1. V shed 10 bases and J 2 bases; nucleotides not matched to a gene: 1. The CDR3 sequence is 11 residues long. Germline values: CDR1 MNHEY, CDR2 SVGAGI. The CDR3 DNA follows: TGTGCCAACAGGGGAAACACTGAAGCTTTCTTT. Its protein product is CANRGNTEAFF.

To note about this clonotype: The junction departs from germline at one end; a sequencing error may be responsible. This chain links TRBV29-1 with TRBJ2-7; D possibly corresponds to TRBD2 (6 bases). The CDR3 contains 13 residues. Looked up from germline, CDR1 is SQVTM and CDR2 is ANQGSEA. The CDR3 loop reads CSATLGGFYVQYF. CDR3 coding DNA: TGCAGTGCCACTCTGGGGGGATTCTACGTGCAGTACTTC.

DNA of the CDR3: TGTGCCAGCAATTTGAATAGCGGCGTGGTTGAGCAGTTCTTC. Its protein is CASNLNSGVVEQFF. The chain has TRBV12-3 or TRBV12-4 and TRBJ2-1; a possible D gene is TRBD2 (6 bases). The germline V and J ends were trimmed by 7 bases and 9 bases, with 19 bases remaining between them. This CDR3 contains 14 residues.

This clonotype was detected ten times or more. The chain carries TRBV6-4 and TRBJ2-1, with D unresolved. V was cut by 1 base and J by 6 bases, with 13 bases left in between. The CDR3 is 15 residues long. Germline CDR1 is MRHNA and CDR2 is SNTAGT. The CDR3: CASSDLSGPSNEQFF. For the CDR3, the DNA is TGTGCCAGCAGTGACTTGTCTGGCCCATCCAATGAGCAGTTCTTC.

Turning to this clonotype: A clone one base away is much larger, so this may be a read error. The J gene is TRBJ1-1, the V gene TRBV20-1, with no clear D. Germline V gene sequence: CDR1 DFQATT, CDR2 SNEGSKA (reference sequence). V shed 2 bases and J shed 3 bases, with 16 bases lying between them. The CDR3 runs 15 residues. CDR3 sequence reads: CSARSSTDSYTEAFF. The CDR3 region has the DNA TGCAGTGCTAGATCGAGTACAGACTCCTACACTGAAGCTTTCTTT.

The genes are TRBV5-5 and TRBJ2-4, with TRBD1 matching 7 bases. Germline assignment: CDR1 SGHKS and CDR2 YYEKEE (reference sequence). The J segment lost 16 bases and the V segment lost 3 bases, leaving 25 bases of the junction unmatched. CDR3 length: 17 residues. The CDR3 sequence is CASSSRTGQNDASPLYF. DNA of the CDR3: TGTGCCAGCAGCTCCCGGACAGGTCAAAACGACGCATCACCCCTCTACTTC.

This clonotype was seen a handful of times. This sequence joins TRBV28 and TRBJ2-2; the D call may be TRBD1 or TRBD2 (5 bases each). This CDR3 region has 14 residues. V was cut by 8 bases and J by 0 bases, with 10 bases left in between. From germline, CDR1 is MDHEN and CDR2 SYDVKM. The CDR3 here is CASSGTANTGELFF. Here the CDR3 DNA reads TGTGCCAGCTCAGGGACGGCGAACACCGGGGAGCTGTTTTTT.

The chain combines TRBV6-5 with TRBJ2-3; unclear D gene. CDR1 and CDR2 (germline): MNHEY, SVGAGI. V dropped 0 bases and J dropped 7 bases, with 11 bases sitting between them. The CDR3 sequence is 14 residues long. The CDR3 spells CASSYSRMAYTQYF. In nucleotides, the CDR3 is TGTGCCAGCAGTTACTCGAGAATGGCATATACGCAGTATTTT.

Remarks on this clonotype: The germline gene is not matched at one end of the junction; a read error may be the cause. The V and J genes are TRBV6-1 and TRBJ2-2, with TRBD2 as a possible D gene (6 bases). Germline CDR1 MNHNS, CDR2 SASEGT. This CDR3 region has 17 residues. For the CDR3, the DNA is TGTGCCAACAGTGACCGGGCGCAGGGAGGTAGTGCCGGGGAGCTGTTTTTT. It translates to CANSDRAQGGSAGELFF.

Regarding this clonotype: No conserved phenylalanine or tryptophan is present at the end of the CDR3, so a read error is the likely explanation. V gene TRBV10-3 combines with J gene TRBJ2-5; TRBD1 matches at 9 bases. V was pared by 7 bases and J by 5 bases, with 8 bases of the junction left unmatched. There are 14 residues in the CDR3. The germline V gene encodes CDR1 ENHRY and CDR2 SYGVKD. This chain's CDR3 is CAINTGQGGETQYL. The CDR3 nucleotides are TGTGCCATCAATACGGGACAGGGAGGGGAGACCCAGTACTTA.

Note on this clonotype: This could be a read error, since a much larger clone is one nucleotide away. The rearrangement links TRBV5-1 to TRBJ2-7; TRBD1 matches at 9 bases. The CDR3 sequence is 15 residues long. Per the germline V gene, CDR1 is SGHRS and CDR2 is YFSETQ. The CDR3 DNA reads TGCTCCAGCAGCCCCCTCACAGGGGGCCAGGTCGAGCAGTACTTC. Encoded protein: CSSSPLTGGQVEQYF.

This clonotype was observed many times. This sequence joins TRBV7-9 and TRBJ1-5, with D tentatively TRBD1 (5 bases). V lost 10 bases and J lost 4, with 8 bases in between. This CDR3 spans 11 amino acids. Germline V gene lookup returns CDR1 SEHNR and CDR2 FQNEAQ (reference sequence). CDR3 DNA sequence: TGTGCCATCGGGGGTAATCAGCCCCAGCATTTT. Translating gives CAIGGNQPQHF.

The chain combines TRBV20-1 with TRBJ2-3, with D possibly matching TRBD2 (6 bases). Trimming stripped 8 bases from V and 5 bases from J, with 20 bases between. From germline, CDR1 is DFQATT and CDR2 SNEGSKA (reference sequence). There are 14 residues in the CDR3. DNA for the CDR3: TGCAGTACTATGCGGGACCCTATCAAAGATACGCAGTATTTT. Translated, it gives CSTMRDPIKDTQYF.

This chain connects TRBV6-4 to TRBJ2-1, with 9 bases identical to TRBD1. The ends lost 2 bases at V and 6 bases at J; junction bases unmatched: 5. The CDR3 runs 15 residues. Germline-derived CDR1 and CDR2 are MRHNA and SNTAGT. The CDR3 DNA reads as TGTGCCAGCAGTGACCCTAGACAGGGGGTCAATGAGCAGTTCTTC. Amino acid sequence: CASSDPRQGVNEQFF.

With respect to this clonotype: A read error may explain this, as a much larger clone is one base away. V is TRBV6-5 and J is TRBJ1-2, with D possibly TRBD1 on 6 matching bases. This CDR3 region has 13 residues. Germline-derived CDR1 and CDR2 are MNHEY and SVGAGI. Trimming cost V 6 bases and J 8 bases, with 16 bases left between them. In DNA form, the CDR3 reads TGTGCCAGCAGGAAATCAGGGGTGGGGGGCTACACCTTC. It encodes CASRKSGVGGYTF.

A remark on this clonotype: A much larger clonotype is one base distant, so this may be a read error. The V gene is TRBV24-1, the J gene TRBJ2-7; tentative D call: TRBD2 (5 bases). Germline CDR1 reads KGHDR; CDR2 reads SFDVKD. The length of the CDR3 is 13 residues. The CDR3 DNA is TGTGTCACCAGCGGTGGGAGTACCAACGAGCAGTACTTC. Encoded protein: CVTSGGSTNEQYF.